The clone carrying this TCR beta chain is judged medium-sized (0.01 to 0.1%). Its antigen is unidentified. A library prepared for alpha chains yielded this beta chain as an off-target read; its size is of little meaning. One entry per CDR3 protein results from TCRdb running MiXCR on the 5' RACE reads. Among around 6,000 distinct CDR3 sequences, less than 15% were seen once, and the ten largest hold less than 11%. This entry is derived from a study of spatial heterogeneity in lung cancer. About the study: From matched bulk RNA-seq came a T cell module score, which showed a strong correlation with TCR transcript counts in tumor regions. Whole-study findings and limits: Tumor mutation count correlated with how many alpha and beta TCRs expanded intratumorally.

As to time point: sample taken at primary tumor resection. Material for sequencing was whole RNA from tumor, nontumor lung or frozen PBMC, left unsorted. This receptor was obtained from a male donor with early-stage non-small cell lung cancer. Sample: lung tumor tissue, taken at surgery.

The CDR3 region is CASSFSAETQYF. CDR3 DNA sequence: TGTGCCAGCAGCTTCTCGGCAGAGACCCAGTACTTC. The chain employs TRBV7-2 and TRBJ2-5; D unresolved. The ends were cut back, 3 bases at V and 4 bases at J, with 6 bases in the middle. CDR3 length equals 12 residues. The germline CDR1 and CDR2 sequences are SGHTA and FQGNSA.